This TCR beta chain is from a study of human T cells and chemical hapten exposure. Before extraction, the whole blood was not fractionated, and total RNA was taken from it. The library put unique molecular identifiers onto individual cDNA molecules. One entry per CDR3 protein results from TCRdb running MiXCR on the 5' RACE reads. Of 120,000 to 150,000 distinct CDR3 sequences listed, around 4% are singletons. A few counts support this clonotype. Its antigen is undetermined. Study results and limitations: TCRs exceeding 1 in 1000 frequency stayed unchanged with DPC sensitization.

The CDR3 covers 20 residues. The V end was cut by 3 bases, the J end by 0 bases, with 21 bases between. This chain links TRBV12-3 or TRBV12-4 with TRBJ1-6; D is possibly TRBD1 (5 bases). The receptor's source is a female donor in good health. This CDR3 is CASSLLGTPPPSSYNSPLHF. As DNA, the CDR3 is TGTGCCAGCAGTTTGTTAGGGACCCCACCGCCGAGCTCCTATAATTCACCCCTCCACTTT.